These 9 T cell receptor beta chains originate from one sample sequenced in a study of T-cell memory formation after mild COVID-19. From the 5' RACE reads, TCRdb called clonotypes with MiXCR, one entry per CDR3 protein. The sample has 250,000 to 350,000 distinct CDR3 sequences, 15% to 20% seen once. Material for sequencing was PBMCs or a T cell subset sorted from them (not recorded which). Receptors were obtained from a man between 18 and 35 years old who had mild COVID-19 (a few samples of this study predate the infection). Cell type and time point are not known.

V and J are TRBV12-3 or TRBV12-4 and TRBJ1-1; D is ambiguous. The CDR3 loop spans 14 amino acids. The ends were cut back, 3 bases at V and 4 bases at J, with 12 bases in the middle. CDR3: CASSLRVQGTEAFF. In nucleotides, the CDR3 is TGTGCCAGCAGTTTGAGGGTCCAAGGCACTGAAGCTTTCTTT.

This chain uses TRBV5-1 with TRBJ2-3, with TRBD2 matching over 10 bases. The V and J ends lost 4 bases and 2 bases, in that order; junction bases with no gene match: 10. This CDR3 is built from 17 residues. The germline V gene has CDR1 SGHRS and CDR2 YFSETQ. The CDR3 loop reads CASSPPGLASFTDTQYF. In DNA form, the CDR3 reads TGCGCCAGCAGCCCTCCGGGACTAGCGTCTTTCACAGATACGCAGTATTTT.

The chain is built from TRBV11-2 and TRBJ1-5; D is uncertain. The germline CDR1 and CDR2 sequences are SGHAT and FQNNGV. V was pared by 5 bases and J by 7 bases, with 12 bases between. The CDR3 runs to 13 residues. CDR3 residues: CASSANVRQPQHF. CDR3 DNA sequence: TGTGCCAGCAGCGCGAACGTTAGGCAGCCCCAGCATTTT. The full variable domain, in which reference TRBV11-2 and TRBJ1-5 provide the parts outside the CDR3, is EAGVAQSPRYKIIEKRQSVAFWCNPISGHATLYWYQQILGQGPKLLIQFQNNGVVDDSQLPKDRFSAERLKGVDSTLKIQPAKLEDSAVYLCASSANVRQPQHFGDGTRLSIL.

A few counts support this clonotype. CDR3 DNA sequence: TGCGCCAGCCGGCCCGGGGGGGCAGTTGAGACCCAGTACTTC. It yields the protein CASRPGGAVETQYF. The chain links TRBV5-1 to TRBJ2-5; 8 bases match TRBD2. Unmatched junction bases numbered 10, after V lost 7 bases and J lost 5 bases. The CDR3 runs 14 residues. CDR1 SGHRS and CDR2 YFSETQ come from the germline V gene.

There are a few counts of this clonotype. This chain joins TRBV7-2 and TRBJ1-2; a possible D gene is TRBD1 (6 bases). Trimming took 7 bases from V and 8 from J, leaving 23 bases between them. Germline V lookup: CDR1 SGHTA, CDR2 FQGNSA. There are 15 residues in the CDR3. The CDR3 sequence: CASTLAMGGVEGYTF. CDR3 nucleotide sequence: TGTGCCAGCACCTTGGCTATGGGGGGCGTAGAAGGCTACACCTTC.

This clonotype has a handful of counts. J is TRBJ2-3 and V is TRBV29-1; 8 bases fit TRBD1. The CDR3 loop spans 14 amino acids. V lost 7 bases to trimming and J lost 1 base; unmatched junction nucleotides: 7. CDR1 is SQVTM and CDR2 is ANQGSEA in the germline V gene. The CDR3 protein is CSATTGVGTDTQYF. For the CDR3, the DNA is TGCAGCGCAACGACAGGGGTCGGCACAGATACGCAGTATTTT.

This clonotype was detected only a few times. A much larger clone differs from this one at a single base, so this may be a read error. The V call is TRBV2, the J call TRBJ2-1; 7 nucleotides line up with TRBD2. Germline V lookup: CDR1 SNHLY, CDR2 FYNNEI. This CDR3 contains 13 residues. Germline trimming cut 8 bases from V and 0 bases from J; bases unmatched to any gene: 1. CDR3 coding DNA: TGTGCCAGCGGGGGGGACTCCTACAATGAGCAGTTCTTC. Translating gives CASGGDSYNEQFF.

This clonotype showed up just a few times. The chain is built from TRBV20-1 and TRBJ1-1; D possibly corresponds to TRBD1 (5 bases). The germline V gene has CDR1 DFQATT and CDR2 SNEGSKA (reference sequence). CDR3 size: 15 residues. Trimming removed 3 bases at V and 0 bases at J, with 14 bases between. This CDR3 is CSASRAGTLNTEAFF. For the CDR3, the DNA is TGCAGTGCTAGTAGGGCAGGGACGCTGAACACTGAAGCTTTCTTT.

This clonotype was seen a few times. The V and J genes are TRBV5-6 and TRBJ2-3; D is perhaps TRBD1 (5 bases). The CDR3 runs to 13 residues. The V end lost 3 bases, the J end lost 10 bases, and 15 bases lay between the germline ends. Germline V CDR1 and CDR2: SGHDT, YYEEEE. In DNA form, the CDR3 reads TGTGCCAGCAGCTACAGGCGCAATACCGCGCAGTATTTT. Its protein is CASSYRRNTAQYF.